This T cell receptor beta chain was recovered during a study of cytomegalovirus exposure and HLA in healthy donors. Study results and limitations: TCR beta chains numbering 164 were designated cytomegalovirus-associated.

Use of 60 Vbeta and 13 Jbeta primers characterized the PCR. Produced via immunoSEQ multiplex PCR; TCRdb's table is partial and in-frame only. Of 160,000 or so clones listed, approximately 85% were seen once; the top ten hold 2% to 2.5%. Regarding this clone: Its antigen is unknown.

The CDR3 sequence is 16 residues long. The V gene lost 4 bases and the J gene lost 3 bases, with 19 bases spanning the gap. CDR1 and CDR2 (germline): MNHEY, SVGAGI. Sequencing was carried out using PBMCs. The rearrangement links TRBV6-5 to TRBJ2-7; D is possibly TRBD1 (6 bases). This sequence originates from a woman aged 18-29 years in good health and CMV-seronegative. Here the CDR3 reads CASSSSTGPRLYEQYF. CDR3 nucleotides: TGTGCCAGCAGTTCCTCGACAGGCCCACGCCTCTACGAGCAGTACTTC.